This T cell receptor beta chain is drawn from a study of cytomegalovirus exposure and HLA in healthy donors. For the study at large: It was reported in a later analysis that the same platform had been used for the 90 to 150 validation repertoires as for the 550 to 750 first-cohort repertoires. Study-wide results and caveats: Through in vitro validation, a few CMV-associated chains were shown to be specific for CMV antigens. TCR clusters originating in the first cohort tended to co-occur in the 110 or so validation repertoires, according to a later analysis. Rare sequences made up most TCRs, while some public TCRs were found in many donors.

Profiled with immunoSEQ multiplex PCR; TCRdb holds only in-frame clones, not every one. Of over 120,000 clones in the sample, 85% to 90% were seen once. Trimming pared 11 bases from V and 5 bases from J, leaving 18 bases between. The CDR3 is 14 residues long. Germline values: CDR1 MNHNY, CDR2 SVGAGI (reference sequence). Comments on this clone: Antigen specificity is unknown.

Sequenced material: PBMCs. This receptor was identified in a young woman in good health and CMV-seropositive. This rearrangement joins TRBV6-6 to TRBJ1-4; tentatively, D is TRBD1 (6 bases). The chain's CDR3 is CAWTSGTRNEKLFF. The CDR3 DNA reads as TGTGCCTGGACCTCCGGGACAAGGAATGAAAAACTGTTTTTT.